Presented here are 14 T cell receptor beta chains from one specimen sequenced in a study of blood T cell repertoires in COVID-19. The protocol was immunoSEQ multiplex PCR, while the TCRdb copy is restricted to in-frame clones and leaves out a portion. Of about 300,000 clones listed, around nine tenths are singletons. Sequencing was carried out using peripheral blood. Receptors were obtained from a man in his 70s with acute or convalescent COVID-19.

The genes are TRBV5-1 and TRBJ1-4, with D unresolved. Germline-derived CDR1 and CDR2 are SGHRS and YFSETQ. The CDR3 is made up of 14 amino acids. The V end was cut by 7 bases, the J end by 0 bases, with 10 bases between. For the CDR3, the DNA is TGCGCCAGCCGAACGGAGGCAACTAATGAAAAACTGTTTTTT. Protein sequence: CASRTEATNEKLFF.

This chain connects TRBV3-1 (or the pseudogene TRBV3-2) to TRBJ1-1, with 7 bases matching TRBD1. The CDR3 totals 12 residues. CDR1 is LGHDT and CDR2 is YNNKEL in the germline V gene (reference sequence). V lost 4 bases, J lost 12 bases, and 8 bases stayed unmatched. CDR3 amino acids: CASSPGQSVTFF. For the CDR3, the DNA is TGTGCCAGCAGCCCGGGACAGTCGGTTACTTTCTTT.

The chain joins TRBV11-2 to TRBJ1-1, with TRBD1 identical over 7 bases. The CDR3 runs 15 residues. J was trimmed by 2 bases and V by 5 bases; bases with no gene match: 8. Germline V lookup: CDR1 SGHAT, CDR2 FQNNGV. In DNA form, the CDR3 reads TGTGCCAGCAGCCCGAGACAGGGTGGAAACACTGAAGCTTTCTTT. Translating it yields CASSPRQGGNTEAFF.

The V gene is TRBV7-3, the J gene TRBJ2-3; 8 positions match TRBD2. The CDR3 covers 15 residues. The V gene's germline CDR1 is SGHTA and CDR2 FQGTGA. The V segment lost 7 bases and the J segment 1 base; nucleotides outside the gene matches: 7. The CDR3 spells CASIRGGPGTDTQYF. The CDR3 region has the DNA TGTGCCAGCATCCGGGGGGGGCCCGGCACAGATACGCAGTATTTT.

The chain carries TRBV3-1 (or the pseudogene TRBV3-2) and TRBJ1-2; 9 nucleotides agree with TRBD1. This CDR3 is 15 amino acids long. Trimming removed 5 bases from V and 4 bases from J; junction bases left unmatched: 8. Germline V gene data show CDR1 as LGHDT and CDR2 as YNNKEL (reference sequence). In nucleotides, the CDR3 is TGTGCCAGCAGCTCCCGACAGGGGGTGCGCTATGGCTACACCTTC. Its protein product is CASSSRQGVRYGYTF.

The rearrangement joins TRBV6-2 or TRBV6-3 to TRBJ2-1, with TRBD1 matching over 8 bases. This CDR3 has 17 amino acids. CDR1 MNHEY and CDR2 SVGEGT come from the germline V gene. With V trimmed by 5 bases and J by 4 bases, 13 bases remained unmatched. The CDR3 DNA reads as TGTGCCAGCAGTAGTATTCATTCGACAGGGGTATACAATGAGCAGTTCTTC. Its protein is CASSSIHSTGVYNEQFF.

This chain uses TRBV10-3 with TRBJ2-2; 7 nucleotides match TRBD1. Germline V gene sequence: CDR1 ENHRY, CDR2 SYGVKD. Trimming cost V 3 bases and J 6 bases; bases outside gene matches: 4. The CDR3 has 14 residues. The CDR3 region is CAISDRGSAGELFF. The CDR3 DNA reads as TGTGCCATCAGTGACAGGGGGTCCGCCGGGGAGCTGTTTTTT.

V is TRBV28 and J is TRBJ1-6; possibly TRBD1 for D (5 bases). From germline, CDR1 is MDHEN and CDR2 SYDVKM. This CDR3 is 12 amino acids long. V lost 7 bases, J lost 9 bases, and 10 bases lay in between. In nucleotides, the CDR3 is TGTGCCAGCAACGTCCAGGGTTCACCCCTCCACTTT. It encodes CASNVQGSPLHF.

The chain links TRBV30 to TRBJ2-1, with 8 bases matching TRBD1. Looked up from germline, CDR1 is GTSNPN and CDR2 is SVGIG (reference sequence). V trimming: 2 bases; J trimming: 4 bases; junction bases outside the gene matches: 10. CDR3 length equals 16 residues. Here the CDR3 DNA reads TGTGCCTGGAGTCCAATGACAGGGGCCCTATACAATGAGCAGTTCTTC. Its protein product is CAWSPMTGALYNEQFF.

The chain links TRBV18 to TRBJ2-7; 8 bases are a match to TRBD2. Unmatched junction bases numbered 4, after V lost 6 bases and J lost 3 bases. The CDR3 contains 13 residues. The germline gives CDR1 KGHSH, CDR2 LQKENI. The CDR3 reads CASSSGTSYEQYF. Here the CDR3 DNA reads TGTGCCAGCTCTTCCGGGACTAGCTACGAGCAGTACTTC.

The chain recombines TRBV7-8 with TRBJ1-4; 8 bases map to TRBD1. Germline CDR1 reads SGHVS; CDR2 reads FQNEAQ. The CDR3 totals 16 residues. The J segment lost 4 bases and the V segment lost 5 bases, leaving 9 bases of the junction unmatched. CDR3 in DNA: TGTGCCAGCAGCCGTTTCACAGGGGGAGGTAATGAAAAACTGTTTTTT. This encodes CASSRFTGGGNEKLFF.

This rearrangement joins TRBV9 to TRBJ1-1, with 7 nucleotides matching TRBD1. Unmatched junction bases numbered 8, after V lost 3 bases and J lost 3 bases. CDR3 length: 15 residues. Germline CDR1 reads SGDLS; CDR2 reads YYNGEE. DNA for the CDR3: TGTGCCAGCAGCGAGACAGGGTATGGGGACACTGAAGCTTTCTTT. It is translated as CASSETGYGDTEAFF.

V gene TRBV11-1 combines with J gene TRBJ2-1, with 9 nucleotides matching TRBD2. Germline V gives CDR1 SGHAT, CDR2 FQDESV (reference sequence). The V and J ends lost 5 bases and 5 bases, in that order; junction bases with no gene match: 7. The CDR3 consists of 15 residues. For the CDR3, the DNA is TGTGCCAGCAGCCAGCGGCGGGAGGGGCACAATGAGCAGTTCTTC. As protein: CASSQRREGHNEQFF.

The chain employs TRBV10-3 and TRBJ2-7; D not certain. This CDR3 has 12 residues. Germline-derived CDR1 and CDR2 are ENHRY and SYGVKD. Trimming took off 3 bases at V and 2 bases at J, with 5 bases between the two ends. The CDR3 region is CAISDSAYEQYF. The CDR3 DNA sequence: TGTGCCATCAGTGACTCCGCCTACGAGCAGTACTTC.